This T cell receptor (beta chain) was sequenced during a study of cytomegalovirus exposure and HLA in healthy donors. Points from the study as a whole: Later analysis placed DRB1 highest and HLA-C lowest in TCR association rates, which differed by HLA locus. Sequencing depth roughly uniform across donors was assumed in presence/absence analyses.

V lost 3 bases to trimming and J lost 8 bases; unmatched junction nucleotides: 1. This CDR3 is built from 12 residues. Germline values: CDR1 PRHDT, CDR2 FYEKMQ (reference sequence). In the PCR, 60 Vbeta and 13 Jbeta primers were used. TCRdb's table, derived via immunoSEQ multiplex PCR, lists solely in-frame clones and lacks some. The sample has around 130,000 clones; 61% are singletons. For this clone: Its antigen is still unknown.

This TCR came from a male donor in good health and CMV-seronegative. The sequencing sample was made of PBMCs. The rearrangement uses TRBV13 and TRBJ1-2; 9 nucleotides align to TRBD1. CDR3 region: CASSLGTGGYTF. In DNA, the CDR3 is TGTGCCAGCAGCTTGGGGACAGGGGGCTACACCTTC.